This TCR beta chain was sequenced in a study of CD8 T cells in ankylosing spondylitis. Comment on this clonotype: Antigen specificity is unknown.

Overall study results and limits: Earlier studies detected some motif variants in reactive arthritis synovial fluid and blood. The clones that were linked to disease were reported to be significantly enriched in matched synovial fluid samples from ankylosing spondylitis patients. Characteristic of ankylosing spondylitis blood, it appeared, was a TCR beta motif comprising 7 to 9 highly homologous variants.

Trimming took off 11 bases at V and 0 bases at J, with 14 bases between the two ends. Per germline, CDR1 SNHLY and CDR2 FYNNEI. The CDR3 extends over 14 amino acids. Quantitative 5'-RACE with molecular barcodes produced the TCR beta libraries. MiXCR, applied by TCRdb to the 5' RACE reads, yields one record per CDR3 protein. This sample has more than 650,000 distinct CDR3 sequences, with approximately 12% found just once. This sequence originates from a male donor with ankylosing spondylitis. Sequencing was carried out using blood, either unsorted or a sorted T cell fraction (not recorded which). The rearrangement joins TRBV2 to TRBJ1-5; D is perhaps TRBD1 (6 bases). CDR3 DNA sequence: TGTGCCGGGGGACAATCTTATAGCAATCAGCCCCAGCATTTT. Translation: CAGGQSYSNQPQHF.